The present T cell receptor beta chain was sequenced within a study of CD8 T cell repertoires and HIV-1 epitope variants. The overall study: Separate wells received one of Twenty-five Gag or Nef variant peptides. Tested: three Gag epitope families, Nef HW9 and YT9.

With respect to this clone: Its antigen is not identified.

Sequenced by immunoSEQ multiplex PCR; TCRdb stores in-frame clones only, minus some. The sample consists of approximately 5,000 clones, 65% to 75% of them appearing once. Study-wide results and caveats: The TAALDMSHF plasma variant had no responses, unlike KF9 (about 5 clonotypes) and HW9 (one).

This CDR3 region has 17 residues. V gave up 4 bases and J gave up 1 base; unmatched junction bases: 11. Germline CDR1 is MDHEN and CDR2 is SYDVKM. The J gene is TRBJ2-7, the V gene TRBV28; TRBD1 agrees at 9 bases. This receptor was identified in a male donor with HIV. The sample taken for sequencing was cultured CD8+ T cells derived from PBMCs. The CDR3 protein is CASSSYPGTGISYEQYF. CDR3 DNA sequence: TGTGCCAGCAGTTCTTATCCCGGGACAGGGATTTCCTACGAGCAGTACTTC. Drawing the rest from reference TRBV28 and TRBJ2-7, the complete variable domain is DVKVTQSSRYLVKRTGEKVFLECVQDMDHENMFWYRQDPGLGLRLIYFSYDVKMKEKGDIPEGYSVSREKKERFSLILESASTNQTSMYLCASSSYPGTGISYEQYFGPGTRLTVT.